These 29 T cell receptor beta chains were sequenced from one sample in a study of blood T cell repertoires in COVID-19. The assay was immunoSEQ multiplex PCR, and TCRdb's table has in-frame clones only and misses some. The table has a few hundred thousand clones, 75% to 90% seen once; the top ten hold roughly 0.99%. Input material: PBMCs or T cells enriched from blood (not recorded which). Source of these receptors: a man between 18 and 29 years old who had recovered from COVID-19.

A single count supports this clone. This chain joins TRBV28 and TRBJ1-2; a weak D match, TRBD1 (6 bases). Trimming left V 7 bases short and J 4 bases short, with 22 bases between. The CDR3 contains 16 residues. Per germline, CDR1 MDHEN and CDR2 SYDVKM. The CDR3 DNA sequence: TGTGCCAGCATGGGGGCGGGCAGACAGGACCTCTATGGCTACACCTTC. Translated, it gives CASMGAGRQDLYGYTF.

The chain employs TRBV28 and TRBJ1-6; possibly TRBD1 for D (6 bases). CDR3 length: 15 amino acids. With 4 bases removed from V and 5 bases from J, the gap between germline ends came to 12 bases. CDR1 is MDHEN, CDR2 SYDVKM, per germline. CDR3 sequence: CASSSGQFDNSPLHF. CDR3 sequence (DNA): TGTGCCAGCAGTTCCGGACAGTTTGATAATTCACCCCTCCACTTT.

This clone was detected only once. This rearrangement joins TRBV10-2 to TRBJ1-1, with D possibly TRBD1 on 6 matching bases. The V end was cut by 6 bases, the J end by 1 base, with 12 bases between. The CDR3 spans 14 residues. Per germline, CDR1 WSHSY and CDR2 SAAADI. The CDR3 nucleotides read TGCGCCAGCAGACCCAACAGGGCGAACACTGAAGCTTTCTTT. Its translation: CASRPNRANTEAFF.

The genes are TRBV2 and TRBJ1-5, with a weak D call TRBD1 (5 bases). Per germline, CDR1 SNHLY and CDR2 FYNNEI. CDR3 size: 17 residues. Trimming took off 3 bases at V and 0 bases at J, with 15 bases between the two ends. The CDR3 DNA reads TGTGCCAGCAGTGATCCCGGCAAGGGGTCTAGCAATCAGCCCCAGCATTTT. Translating it yields CASSDPGKGSSNQPQHF. Drawing the rest from reference TRBV2 and TRBJ1-5, the complete variable domain is EPEVTQTPSHQVTQMGQEVILRCVPISNHLYFYWYRQILGQKVEFLVSFYNNEISEKSEIFDDQFSVERPDGSNFTLKIRSTKLEDSAMYFCASSDPGKGSSNQPQHFGDGTRLSIL.

This clone was observed once. The V and J genes are TRBV19 and TRBJ2-5; TRBD2 aligns across 8 bases. V shed 5 bases and J 1 base; nucleotides not matched to a gene: 9. CDR3 length equals 16 residues. CDR1 LNHDA and CDR2 SQIVND come from the germline V gene (reference sequence). CDR3: CASSRKSGGIQETQYF. CDR3 in DNA: TGTGCCAGTAGTCGGAAGAGCGGGGGAATCCAAGAGACCCAGTACTTC.

For this clone: This may be a read error: a much more frequent sequence differs by one nucleotide. Additional DNA sequences in this sample encode the identical CDR3. The rearrangement links TRBV9 to TRBJ2-2; 11 nucleotides align to TRBD2. V shed 5 bases and J 1 base; nucleotides not matched to a gene: 1. Germline V gives CDR1 SGDLS, CDR2 YYNGEE. CDR3 size: 15 residues. CDR3: CASSGTSGNTGELFF. The CDR3, as DNA: TGTGCCAGCAGTGGGACTAGCGGGAACACCGGGGAGCTGTTTTTT.

The rearrangement joins TRBV5-1 to TRBJ1-3; D not certain. The germline CDR1 and CDR2 sequences are SGHRS and YFSETQ. The V and J ends lost 3 bases and 0 bases respectively, with 7 bases between them. The CDR3 extends over 14 amino acids. CDR3 amino acids: CASSSSNSGNTIYF. CDR3 coding DNA: TGCGCCAGCAGCTCCTCTAACTCTGGAAACACCATATATTTT.

This chain connects TRBV3-1 (or the pseudogene TRBV3-2) to TRBJ1-2, with D possibly matching TRBD1 (6 bases). The V and J ends lost 4 bases and 8 bases respectively, with 11 bases between them. The CDR3 is 12 residues long. Germline V CDR1 and CDR2: LGHDT, YNNKEL (reference sequence). The DNA for the CDR3 is TGTGCCAGCAGCCCAAACCAGGGGGGCTACACCTTC. This translates into CASSPNQGGYTF.

This clone was detected a few times. V and J are TRBV9 and TRBJ1-3, with 7 bases matching TRBD1. The CDR3 runs 16 residues. The V and J ends lost 3 bases and 0 bases, in that order; junction bases with no gene match: 6. The germline V gene has CDR1 SGDLS and CDR2 YYNGEE. The CDR3 nucleotides read TGTGCCAGCAGCGCCAGACAGGGAAACTCTGGAAACACCATATATTTT. Its protein is CASSARQGNSGNTIYF.

In the case of this clone: The sample carries other DNA sequences with the same CDR3. This chain joins TRBV19 and TRBJ1-3; D gene uncertain. The CDR3 length is 15 residues. The ends were cut back, 3 bases at V and 0 bases at J, with 9 bases in the middle. Germline V CDR1 and CDR2: LNHDA, SQIVND (reference sequence). CDR3 loop: CASSISGSSGNTIYF. CDR3 bases: TGTGCCAGTAGTATCTCGGGGAGCTCTGGAAACACCATATATTTT.

This clone turned up a few times. This rearrangement joins TRBV30 to TRBJ2-1, with TRBD2 matching over 7 bases. The CDR3 length is 14 residues. The ends lost 2 bases at V and 9 bases at J; junction bases unmatched: 10. Germline loops: CDR1 GTSNPN, CDR2 SVGIG (reference sequence). CDR3 region: CAWSPGLVYGEQFF. In nucleotides, the CDR3 is TGTGCCTGGAGTCCCGGACTAGTTTATGGTGAGCAGTTCTTC.

The chain is built from TRBV19 and TRBJ2-1; 11 bases fit TRBD1. The V segment lost 10 bases and the J segment 8 bases; nucleotides outside the gene matches: 10. The CDR3 runs to 14 residues. CDR1 LNHDA and CDR2 SQIVND come from the germline V gene (reference sequence). The CDR3 DNA reads TGTGCCACTAGGCCGGGACAGGGGGTGGATGAGCAGTTCTTC. This translates into CATRPGQGVDEQFF.

V gene TRBV2 combines with J gene TRBJ2-2; possibly TRBD2 for D (5 bases). With 0 bases removed from V and 6 bases from J, the gap between germline ends came to 11 bases. The germline gives CDR1 SNHLY, CDR2 FYNNEI. This CDR3 has 15 amino acids. The CDR3 here is CASSEAEVAPGELFF. The CDR3 DNA sequence: TGTGCCAGCAGTGAAGCGGAGGTAGCGCCCGGGGAGCTGTTTTTT.

The gene calls are TRBV6-1 and TRBJ1-6, with D possibly matching TRBD1 (6 bases). Deletions cut 3 bases from V and 3 bases from J, with 18 bases between. This CDR3 has 18 amino acids. Germline CDR1 is MNHNS and CDR2 is SASEGT. CDR3 sequence (DNA): TGTGCCAGCAGTGATCAGGTGATAGGGGGGGACTATAATTCACCCCTCCACTTT. It yields the protein CASSDQVIGGDYNSPLHF.

The chain uses TRBV5-5 and TRBJ2-5, with 11 bases lining up with TRBD2. Germline V gives CDR1 SGHKS, CDR2 YYEKEE (reference sequence). The CDR3 is 16 amino acids. J lost 1 base, V lost 0 bases, and 2 bases had no gene match. CDR3 region: CASSLALAGGQETQYF. For the CDR3, the DNA is TGTGCCAGCAGCTTGGCTCTAGCGGGGGGCCAAGAGACCCAGTACTTC.

The rearrangement links TRBV5-1 to TRBJ2-5, with 9 nucleotides matching TRBD1. The V gene end was trimmed by 0 bases and the J gene end by 1 base; junction bases not matched to a gene: 7. CDR3 length: 17 amino acids. Germline CDR1 is SGHRS and CDR2 is YFSETQ. CDR3 amino acids: CASSLGTGTGSQETQYF. CDR3 nucleotide sequence: TGCGCCAGCAGCTTGGGGACCGGGACAGGGAGCCAAGAGACCCAGTACTTC.

Of note for this clone: Other DNA sequences from this sample encode an identical CDR3 as well. The rearrangement links TRBV28 to TRBJ1-4; the match to TRBD1 covers 8 bases. The CDR3 loop spans 15 amino acids. The J segment lost 3 bases and the V segment lost 2 bases, leaving 2 bases of the junction unmatched. CDR1 and CDR2 from the germline V gene are MDHEN and SYDVKM. The CDR3 protein is CASSLQGASNEKLFF. DNA for the CDR3: TGTGCCAGCAGTTTACAGGGGGCATCTAATGAAAAACTGTTTTTT.

The CDR3 protein is CAISVSSGRARDTQYF. CDR3 DNA sequence: TGTGCCATCAGTGTGTCTAGCGGGAGGGCCAGAGATACGCAGTATTTT. The chain is built from TRBV10-3 and TRBJ2-3; TRBD2 matches 12 bases. This CDR3 has 16 residues. Germline V CDR1 and CDR2: ENHRY, SYGVKD. V shed 4 bases and J 5 bases; nucleotides not matched to a gene: 7.

As for this clone: This sample includes further DNA sequences coding for the same CDR3. This chain connects TRBV13 to TRBJ1-1; D might be TRBD1 (6 bases). CDR1 PRHDT and CDR2 FYEKMQ come from the germline V gene (reference sequence). Between the trimmed V and J ends, which lost 5 bases and 1 base, there was a span of 11 bases. CDR3 length: 14 amino acids. The CDR3 DNA reads TGTGCCAGCAGCCTTGGCAGGGGGAACACTGAAGCTTTCTTT. Translation gives CASSLGRGNTEAFF. Supplemented by reference TRBV13 and TRBJ1-1, the full variable domain reads AAGVIQSPRHLIKEKRETATLKCYPIPRHDTVYWYQQGPGQDPQFLISFYEKMQSDKGSIPDRFSAQQFSDYHSELNMSSLELGDSALYFCASSLGRGNTEAFFGQGTRLTVV.

The chain joins TRBV30 to TRBJ2-2, with D perhaps TRBD1 (6 bases). The V end lost 5 bases, the J end lost 0 bases, and 13 bases lay between the germline ends. The CDR3 is 15 amino acids. Germline V gives CDR1 GTSNPN, CDR2 SVGIG (reference sequence). DNA for the CDR3: TGTGCCTGGCTGACAGGAGCTACGAACACCGGGGAGCTGTTTTTT. Its translation: CAWLTGATNTGELFF.

This chain joins TRBV4-1 and TRBJ2-7, with D tentatively TRBD1 (6 bases). Germline loops: CDR1 MGHRA, CDR2 YSYEKL. V dropped 3 bases and J dropped 2 bases, with 8 bases sitting between them. CDR3 length: 13 amino acids. The CDR3, as DNA: TGCGCCAGCAGCCATGGACAGACCTACGAGCAGTACTTC. Encoded protein: CASSHGQTYEQYF.

This rearrangement joins TRBV9 to TRBJ1-6; the D gene is possibly TRBD1 (6 bases). From germline, CDR1 is SGDLS and CDR2 YYNGEE. Trimming took off 2 bases at V and 8 bases at J, with 14 bases between the two ends. This CDR3 has 15 residues. CDR3 region: CASSVRGRGDSPLHF. As DNA, the CDR3 is TGTGCCAGCAGCGTCCGGGGCAGGGGAGATTCACCCCTCCACTTT.

This clone was picked up one time. This sample also contains other DNA sequences that code for the same CDR3. The rearrangement joins TRBV27 to TRBJ1-5; D not certain. This CDR3 contains 13 residues. CDR1 is MNHEY, CDR2 SMNVEV, per germline (reference sequence). V was pared by 8 bases and J by 1 base, with 9 bases between. Here the CDR3 reads CASSLGSNQPQHF. CDR3 DNA: TGTGCCAGCTCACTAGGGAGCAATCAGCCCCAGCATTTT.

CDR3 sequence reads: CAISSGGALSYNEQFF. CDR3 sequence (DNA): TGTGCCATCAGTAGCGGGGGGGCCCTCTCCTACAATGAGCAGTTCTTC. The chain uses TRBV10-3 and TRBJ2-1; 10 nucleotides align to TRBD2. V dropped 5 bases and J dropped 0; count of bases not matched to a gene: 4. CDR1 is ENHRY, CDR2 SYGVKD, per germline. The CDR3 has 16 residues.

The gene calls are TRBV7-3 and TRBJ2-4; D perhaps matches TRBD1 (5 bases). Germline CDR1 is SGHTA and CDR2 is FQGTGA. The CDR3 has 14 residues. Between the trimmed V and J ends, which lost 3 bases and 10 bases, there was a span of 16 bases. The CDR3 DNA sequence: TGTGCCAGCAGCTTGACAGCTACTGATGGAATTCAGTACTTC. Translating gives CASSLTATDGIQYF.

The chain is built from TRBV30 and TRBJ2-7; 15 bases map to TRBD2. V lost 3 bases and J lost 3; bases outside the gene matches: 3. CDR1 is GTSNPN, CDR2 SVGIG, per germline (reference sequence). The CDR3 is 15 residues long. As DNA, the CDR3 is TGTGCCTGGAGCGGGGGACTAGCGGGAGGCTACGAGCAGTACTTC. This translates into CAWSGGLAGGYEQYF.

The chain employs TRBV28 and TRBJ2-5; unclear D gene. The germline V and J ends were trimmed by 8 bases and 2 bases, with 9 bases remaining between them. The CDR3 loop spans 12 amino acids. Germline-derived CDR1 and CDR2 are MDHEN and SYDVKM. The CDR3 protein is CASSGFQETQYF. The CDR3 coding sequence is TGTGCCAGCTCAGGTTTTCAAGAGACCCAGTACTTC.

V usage is TRBV28 and J usage is TRBJ1-5, with TRBD1 identical over 10 bases. The CDR3 totals 15 residues. Germline V gene data show CDR1 as MDHEN and CDR2 as SYDVKM. Trimming cost V 6 bases and J 5 bases; bases outside gene matches: 7. CDR3 sequence (DNA): TGTGCCAGCAGGCCCGGGACAGGGGTCTATCAGCCCCAGCATTTT. Amino acid sequence: CASRPGTGVYQPQHF. The full variable domain, its missing parts supplied by reference TRBV28 and TRBJ1-5, is DVKVTQSSRYLVKRTGEKVFLECVQDMDHENMFWYRQDPGLGLRLIYFSYDVKMKEKGDIPEGYSVSREKKERFSLILESASTNQTSMYLCASRPGTGVYQPQHFGDGTRLSIL.

The chain recombines TRBV18 with TRBJ2-7; a possible D gene is TRBD2 (7 bases). Trimming removed 2 bases from V and 0 bases from J, with 14 bases in between. The CDR3 has 16 residues. Germline V gene sequence: CDR1 KGHSH, CDR2 LQKENI. The CDR3 loop is CASSPGGGASSYEQYF. In DNA, the CDR3 is TGTGCCAGCTCACCAGGTGGGGGGGCTTCCTCCTACGAGCAGTACTTC.